The entry below gives a single T cell receptor (beta chain) sequence along with its context. These data originate in a study of cytomegalovirus exposure and HLA in healthy donors. The primer mix had 60 Vbeta and 13 Jbeta primers. Method: immunoSEQ multiplex PCR; TCRdb's copy keeps in-frame clones and lacks some. This sample has about 170,000 clones, with less than 90% found just once. The sequence derives from a woman in her fifties or sixties in good health and CMV-seropositive. Specimen: PBMCs.

Here the CDR3 reads CASSLGAGGEQYF. The CDR3 DNA is TGTGCCAGCAGCTTAGGAGCGGGCGGCGAGCAGTACTTC. J is TRBJ2-7 and V is TRBV11-3; a possible D gene is TRBD2 (6 bases). Per germline, CDR1 SGHNT and CDR2 YENEEA. The CDR3 contains 13 residues. Trimming took 1 base from V and 6 from J, leaving 10 bases between them.